This is a list of T cell receptor beta chains from one sample in a study of graft-versus-host responses after intestinal transplantation. Sequenced by immunoSEQ multiplex PCR; TCRdb stores in-frame clones only, minus some. The table records 55,000 to 70,000 clones, under 95% of them present only once. This sample comprised PBMCs, obtained about 120 days after intestinal transplantation. The receptors here all came from a human patient who received an intestinal transplant, so some T cells may come from the graft donor. Each CDR3 is given with its conserved first and last residue.

cdr3_aa	j_call	v_call
CASSTGQFTGELFF	TRBJ2-2	TRBV5-1
CAWSRGSYGYTF	TRBJ1-2	TRBV30
CAAHQTGTTGNTIYF	TRBJ1-3	TRBV7-9
CASSLKAFATNEKLFF	TRBJ1-4	TRBV27
CASSLGSRGQPQHF	TRBJ1-5	TRBV7-2
CAWQRGLAAGELFF	TRBJ2-2	TRBV30
CASSQSTGPTEQYF	TRBJ2-7	TRBV6-5
CASSLDSGSRTDTQYF	TRBJ2-3	TRBV5-8
CASSHGDTQYF	TRBJ2-3	TRBV14
CASSWAETQYF	TRBJ2-5	TRBV14
CASSPTRAGFAYEQYF	TRBJ2-7	TRBV7-9
CASSFIGDTQYF	TRBJ2-3	TRBV5-1
CASTGKRPGQGAYDEQFF	TRBJ2-1	TRBV2
CASGGALGLGVYEQYF	.	TRBV6-1
CASRPDRSSYNEQFF	TRBJ2-1	TRBV27
CATSSRTSLWETQYF	TRBJ2-5	TRBV15
CASSFGAGEKLFF	TRBJ1-4	TRBV7-9
CASSLGLAGVTDTQYF	TRBJ2-3	TRBV7-3
CAWSVPGQVLSYEQYF	TRBJ2-7	TRBV30
CASSPNGVIDQPQHF	TRBJ1-5	TRBV5-1
CASSQGPGSFGNTIYF	TRBJ1-3	TRBV4-1
CASSRGGNEQFF	TRBJ2-1	TRBV4-1
CASSEWLAGQETQYF	TRBJ2-5	TRBV2
CSGSTGGNEQFF	TRBJ2-1	TRBV29-1
CASSKPSGRVNEQFF	TRBJ2-1	TRBV7-8
CASSLVTGGSNSPLHF	TRBJ1-6	TRBV5-5
CASSQLRGAGDSYEQYF	TRBJ2-7	TRBV28
CASSPTPGGEKLFF	TRBJ1-4	TRBV18
CASSPLGDGELFF	TRBJ2-2	TRBV5-4